Listed below are T cell receptor beta chains from one sample, sequenced in a study of shared T cell receptors in the human thymus. Here immunoSEQ multiplex PCR was the method, and the copy in TCRdb shows in-frame clones only, minus some. The sample carries hundreds of thousands of clones, around nine tenths recorded once. The sample also formed part of further work on human thymus T cells.

The sequenced sample consisted of thymocytes. The receptors shown here come from a boy under two years old with a congenital heart defect. The CDR3 runs from the conserved cysteine through the conserved F or W. The D gene is left open where the match is weak. Some rows have no size entry. The others give once, few or many, or a class for an expanded clone.

13,TRBJ2-7,NA,NA,TRBV6-1,CASSVLFPYEQYF,TGTGCCAGCAGTGTACTATTCCCCTACGAGCAGTACTTC
14,TRBJ1-2,NA,TRBD1,TRBV18,CASSPPQGDYGYTF,TGTGCCAGCTCACCACCGCAGGGGGACTATGGCTACACCTTC
17,TRBJ1-2,NA,TRBD1,TRBV4-3,CASSQEGGAVDFDGYTF,TGCGCCAGCAGCCAAGAAGGGGGCGCCGTCGACTTCGATGGCTACACCTTC
12,TRBJ1-2,NA,NA,TRBV21-1,CASRRRSWGYTF,TGTGCCAGCAGACGGCGGTCATGGGGCTACACCTTC
11,TRBJ2-1,NA,NA,TRBV20-1,CSARGAGEQFF,TGCAGTGCTAGAGGAGCAGGTGAGCAGTTCTTC
15,TRBJ2-1,NA,TRBD2,TRBV6-1,CASIGGGTSFNEQFF,TGTGCCAGCATTGGGGGAGGGACTAGCTTTAATGAGCAGTTCTTC
18,TRBJ2-3,once,TRBD2,TRBV29-1,CSVTPGLAPLTSTDTQYF,TGCAGCGTTACCCCGGGACTAGCGCCGTTAACTAGCACAGATACGCAGTATTTT
14,TRBJ1-1,once,NA,TRBV25-1,CASSDLGHNTEAFF,TGTGCCAGCAGTGATTTGGGGCATAACACTGAAGCTTTCTTT
14,TRBJ2-1,NA,TRBD2,TRBV18,CASSPGAGVDEQFF,TGTGCCAGCTCACCAGGGGCGGGAGTTGATGAGCAGTTCTTC
20,TRBJ1-1,NA,TRBD1,TRBV27,CASSSHRDRGLPDPNTEAFF,TGTGCCAGCAGTTCGCACCGGGACAGGGGGCTCCCAGACCCGAACACTGAAGCTTTCTTT
16,TRBJ2-7,NA,TRBD1,TRBV28,CASSPSDRSSSYEQYF,TGTGCCAGCAGTCCGTCGGACAGGTCAAGCTCCTACGAGCAGTACTTC
15,TRBJ2-7,NA,TRBD1,TRBV5-6,CASSGGGTGSYEQYF,TGTGCCAGCAGCGGGGGCGGGACAGGCTCCTACGAGCAGTACTTC
15,TRBJ2-7,NA,TRBD2,TRBV9,CASSVGKREIHEQYF,TGTGCCAGCAGCGTAGGCAAGCGGGAGATACACGAGCAGTACTTC
16,TRBJ2-7,NA,TRBD1,TRBV2,CASRPGQGPSLLRQYF,TGTGCCAGCAGGCCGGGACAGGGACCATCGCTGCTACGGCAGTACTTC
18,TRBJ2-1,NA,NA,TRBV7-2,CASSLRDQAGTPHNEQFF,TGTGCCAGCAGCTTACGGGACCAAGCGGGCACGCCTCACAATGAGCAGTTCTTC
10,TRBJ1-5,NA,NA,TRBV21-1,CAGDDQPQHF,TGTGCGGGAGACGATCAGCCCCAGCATTTT
15,TRBJ1-5,NA,NA,TRBV10-1,CASREGQYVNQPQHF,TGCGCCAGCAGGGAAGGACAGTACGTCAATCAGCCCCAGCATTTT
14,TRBJ2-5,NA,NA,TRBV2,CASSEAASRETQYF,TGTGCCAGCAGTGAAGCAGCTAGCCGCGAGACCCAGTACTTC
14,TRBJ2-2,once,NA,TRBV6-5,CASTSVGDTGELFF,TGTGCCAGCACTTCGGTGGGAGATACCGGGGAGCTGTTTTTT
20,TRBJ2-5,NA,TRBD2,TRBV4-1,CASSRQDHRGLGPQGETQYF,TGCGCCAGCAGCCGCCAAGATCATAGGGGACTAGGACCTCAAGGGGAGACCCAGTACTTC
15,TRBJ1-2,NA,NA,TRBV28,CASSLLPTNGYGYTF,TGTGCCAGCAGTTTACTTCCGACAAATGGCTATGGCTACACCTTC
16,TRBJ2-4,NA,NA,TRBV6-5,CASSYGRGSAKNIQYF,TGTGCCAGCAGTTACGGTAGGGGTTCGGCCAAAAACATTCAGTACTTC
17,TRBJ2-7,NA,NA,TRBV7-9,CASSLGLRQGLSYEQYF,TGTGCCAGCAGCTTAGGATTACGGCAGGGGCTCTCCTACGAGCAGTACTTC
15,TRBJ1-1,once,NA,TRBV7-2,CASSLDREADTEAFF,TGTGCCAGCAGCTTAGATCGGGAAGCGGACACTGAAGCTTTCTTT
14,TRBJ2-7,NA,NA,TRBV25-1,CASSEMGLTYEQYF,TGTGCCAGCAGTGAAATGGGCCTTACCTACGAGCAGTACTTC
16,TRBJ2-6,NA,TRBD1,TRBV7-9,CASSNRQGSGANVLTF,TGTGCCAGCAGCAACCGACAGGGTAGCGGGGCCAACGTCCTGACTTTC
15,TRBJ2-1,NA,TRBD2,TRBV9,CASSPRTSGNNEQFF,TGTGCCAGCAGCCCCCGGACTAGCGGGAACAATGAGCAGTTCTTC
18,TRBJ2-2,NA,TRBD2,TRBV7-3,CASSQWGRLADNTGELFF,TGTGCCAGCAGTCAATGGGGGCGACTAGCGGACAACACCGGGGAGCTGTTTTTT
15,TRBJ2-3,once,NA,TRBV9,CASSVEYQSTDTQYF,TGTGCCAGCAGCGTAGAGTACCAGAGCACAGATACGCAGTATTTT
15,TRBJ2-1,NA,TRBD1,TRBV7-2,CASSFAGQGYNEQFF,TGTGCCAGCAGCTTCGCCGGACAGGGCTACAATGAGCAGTTCTTC
19,TRBJ2-5,NA,NA,TRBV13,CASSFPPSQGPPQPETQYF,TGTGCCAGCAGCTTCCCGCCGTCGCAGGGTCCCCCTCAACCGGAGACCCAGTACTTC
18,TRBJ2-7,NA,TRBD2,TRBV11-2,CASSLETPLAGHTYEQYF,TGTGCCAGCAGCTTGGAGACCCCACTAGCGGGACATACCTACGAGCAGTACTTC
20,TRBJ2-7,NA,TRBD2,TRBV27,CASSLRCGTGLAGGPYEQYF,TGTGCCAGCAGTTTAAGATGTGGGACCGGACTAGCGGGAGGGCCCTACGAGCAGTACTTC
14,TRBJ2-3,NA,NA,TRBV5-1,CASRGGLNTDTQYF,TGCGCCAGCAGGGGGGGGCTGAACACAGATACGCAGTATTTT
14,TRBJ1-5,NA,NA,TRBV28,CASSWVKGAQPQHF,TGTGCCAGCAGCTGGGTGAAGGGAGCTCAGCCCCAGCATTTT
15,TRBJ2-7,NA,TRBD1,TRBV7-8,CASSDPGTGVYEQYF,TGTGCCAGCAGCGATCCCGGGACAGGGGTTTACGAGCAGTACTTC
17,TRBJ2-7,NA,NA,TRBV19,CASSIVPSLRPTYEQYF,TGTGCCAGTAGTATAGTCCCCTCCCTCAGGCCCACCTACGAGCAGTACTTC
16,TRBJ2-1,once,TRBD1,TRBV18,CASSPPRDREYNEQFF,TGTGCCAGCTCACCACCGAGGGACAGGGAATACAATGAGCAGTTCTTC
15,TRBJ1-3,NA,TRBD1,TRBV29-1,CSVADRGASGNTIYF,TGCAGCGTTGCCGACAGGGGGGCCTCTGGAAACACCATATATTTT
18,TRBJ2-3,NA,TRBD2,TRBV15,CATSRDGTSGRMTDTQYF,TGTGCCACCAGCAGAGATGGGACTAGCGGGAGAATGACAGATACGCAGTATTTT
17,TRBJ2-3,NA,NA,TRBV4-1,CASSQSDFSGGTDTQYF,TGCGCCAGCAGCCAATCGGACTTTTCAGGGGGCACAGATACGCAGTATTTT
16,TRBJ1-2,NA,NA,TRBV7-9,CASSLNPGGGYYGYTF,TGTGCCAGCAGCTTAAATCCGGGGGGCGGCTACTATGGCTACACCTTC
14,TRBJ2-2,once,NA,TRBV15,CVVRRNVITGELFF,TGTGTCGTCCGGCGGAACGTAATCACCGGGGAGCTGTTTTTT